The sequence of this T cell receptor (beta chain) was determined in a study of blood T cell repertoires in COVID-19. Generated by immunoSEQ multiplex PCR, the TCRdb table keeps only in-frame clones and is missing some. The table records approximately 94,000 clones, just under 80% of them present only once. V lost 6 bases, J lost 1 base, and 15 bases lay in between. The CDR3 covers 15 residues. Germline CDR1 SNHLY, CDR2 FYNNEI. V usage is TRBV2 and J usage is TRBJ1-2; D perhaps matches TRBD1 (6 bases). Sample: peripheral blood. The TCR was taken from a man in his 70s with active or convalescent COVID-19. The CDR3 DNA reads TGTGCCAGCAGCGCAGCGATACAGGGTAACTATGGCTACACCTTC. Protein sequence: CASSAAIQGNYGYTF.